This T cell receptor beta chain originates from a study of PD-1 blockade in classical Hodgkin lymphoma. Looking at the study overall: Every 2 weeks, patients had 3 mg/kg nivolumab intravenously.

Points from the study as a whole: Possible causes of repertoire differences, disease activity or prior therapy, remain undefined. TCR diversity rose significantly by C4D1 in CD4+ but not CD8+ cells.

The method was immunoSEQ multiplex PCR; TCRdb's version includes in-frame clones alone and lacks a portion of them. The sample gives about 8,100 clones, about four fifths of which show up once; approximately 26% is in the top ten. The CDR3 sequence is 13 residues long. With 6 bases removed from V and 2 bases from J, the gap between germline ends came to 11 bases. CDR1 is MNHNY, CDR2 SVGAGI, per germline (reference sequence). This clone appeared a few times. Its antigen is not identified. Described time point: cycle 4 day 1 (C4D1), after around six weeks of nivolumab. All patients experienced relapse after autologous stem cell transplantation, and brentuximab vedotin exposure was variable. Magnetic negative selection, applied to thawed PBMCs, was used to isolate the CD8+ T cells.

The rearrangement uses TRBV6-6 and TRBJ2-7; TRBD1 is a possible D gene (6 bases). This sequence was found in a human donor with classical Hodgkin lymphoma. The starting material was CD8+ T cells from blood, obtained before the fourth cycle of nivolumab. The CDR3 sequence is CASRRTGPYEQYF. The CDR3 region has the DNA TGTGCCAGCAGGCGCACAGGGCCCTACGAGCAGTACTTC.